Included here is one T cell receptor beta chain sequence, with context. The antigen remains unidentified. Per germline, CDR1 SNHLY and CDR2 FYNNEI. Trimming removed 4 bases from V and 7 bases from J; junction bases left unmatched: 7. This CDR3 is 14 amino acids long. These data originate in a study of Ad26.COV2.S vaccination and SARS-CoV-2 variants. Findings of the study overall: Recipients of either vaccine or placebo displayed similar breadth of non-spike TCRs. Total responses of T cells may have been underestimated by the analyses of TCR breadth and depth.

TCRdb's copy holds only in-frame clones and misses some; the assay was immunoSEQ multiplex PCR. The repertoire consists of approximately 340,000 clones, with about 90% occurring once and the leading ten covering 3.9%. V and J are TRBV2 and TRBJ1-5; TRBD1 matches at 7 bases. This receptor was obtained from a human donor who had recovered from COVID-19. This material consisted of peripheral blood, taken after recovery from COVID-19. This CDR3 is CASSVGTEGQPQHF. DNA of the CDR3: TGTGCCAGCAGTGTAGGGACAGAGGGGCAGCCCCAGCATTTT.